This TCR beta chain was recovered during a study of blood T cell repertoires in COVID-19. Looking at the study overall: Both acute and convalescent COVID-19 samples were obtained from the United States, Italy and Spain. Sample material is recorded as cDNA or gDNA derived from T cells, B-cell-depleted T cells, or PBMCs.

The age range of participants was about 18 to 90 years, with residence in 20 to 25 US areas. For recovered donors of Cohort 3, there were two negative PCRs, clearance, or symptom resolution. This CDR3 comprises 15 residues. Germline lookup yields CDR1 SSHAT and CDR2 FNYEAQ (reference sequence). Sequencing used immunoSEQ multiplex PCR; TCRdb keeps in-frame clones, though not all of them. Among hundreds of thousands of clones listed, about 89% were seen once. To note about this clone: A read error may produce the germline difference seen at one junction end.

The chain uses TRBV7-7 and TRBJ2-1; 7 bases line up with TRBD2. The TCR was taken from a woman aged 18-35 years who had recovered from COVID-19. The sequencing sample was made of PBMCs or T cells enriched from blood (not recorded which). CDR3 sequence reads: CASSPRETSYNEQFF. The CDR3 DNA sequence: TGTGCTAGCAGCCCGCGGGAGACGTCCTACAATGAGCAGTTCTTC.